This T cell receptor beta chain was profiled in a study of cytomegalovirus exposure and HLA in healthy donors. Study-wide findings and caveats: Earlier analysis found most TCR beta V segments productive about 87% or about 30% of the time. A list of approximately 160 TCR beta chains associated with cytomegalovirus was given. It was reported that TCR beta sequences correctly inferred the HLA-A and HLA-B alleles for most subjects. The records held CMV serostatus as the only immune exposure information.

Germline assignment: CDR1 SGHRS and CDR2 YFSETQ. CDR3 length: 13 residues. V gave up 5 bases and J gave up 6 bases, with 14 bases separating them. This clone was seen just once. What it binds is unknown. The PCR had 60 Vbeta and 13 Jbeta primers. The assay was immunoSEQ multiplex PCR, and TCRdb's table has in-frame clones only and misses some. The sample lists under 250,000 clones, roughly 87% occurring once. The receptor comes from a man aged 35 to 55 in good health and CMV-seropositive. The sequenced material came from PBMCs. The V call is TRBV5-1, the J call TRBJ1-2; D gene uncertain. The chain's CDR3 is CASRIQNLDGYTF. Written as DNA, the CDR3 is TGCGCCAGCAGGATTCAGAATCTTGATGGCTACACCTTC.